Described below is a single T cell receptor beta chain sequence and its context. No antigen is known for it. This record belongs to a study of T-cell reconstitution after alpha-beta-depleted transplantation in children. Study findings and constraints: Approximately two months post-transplant, alpha-beta T cells reportedly originated from several hundred expanded graft clones. After transplant, high TCRbeta diversity at day 60 in some patients arose from surviving recipient T cells and thymic progenitors. Once a year had passed after transplant, T-cell counts and diversity came mostly from newly produced T cells.

Germline CDR1 and CDR2: KGHSH and LQKENI. The CDR3 length is 18 residues. Trimming took 4 bases from V and 3 from J; bases not matched to a gene: 13. This sample's TCRbeta library carried unique molecular identifier barcodes. TCRdb independently ran MiXCR on the PCR reads; one entry per CDR3 protein. The table includes some 300,000 distinct CDR3 sequences, about 7.3% detected once. This rearrangement joins TRBV18 to TRBJ1-1, with TRBD1 matching 11 bases. This receptor was taken from a female patient aged 2-9 years who had a stem cell transplant for Fanconi anemia, so the T cells may come from the graft donor. This specimen consisted of peripheral blood, obtained 360 days after TCRalphabeta/CD19-depleted stem cell transplant. The CDR3 loop reads CASSRVGTGGLSHTEAFF. The CDR3 DNA reads TGTGCCAGCTCACGGGTTGGGACAGGGGGGTTGTCGCACACTGAAGCTTTCTTT.